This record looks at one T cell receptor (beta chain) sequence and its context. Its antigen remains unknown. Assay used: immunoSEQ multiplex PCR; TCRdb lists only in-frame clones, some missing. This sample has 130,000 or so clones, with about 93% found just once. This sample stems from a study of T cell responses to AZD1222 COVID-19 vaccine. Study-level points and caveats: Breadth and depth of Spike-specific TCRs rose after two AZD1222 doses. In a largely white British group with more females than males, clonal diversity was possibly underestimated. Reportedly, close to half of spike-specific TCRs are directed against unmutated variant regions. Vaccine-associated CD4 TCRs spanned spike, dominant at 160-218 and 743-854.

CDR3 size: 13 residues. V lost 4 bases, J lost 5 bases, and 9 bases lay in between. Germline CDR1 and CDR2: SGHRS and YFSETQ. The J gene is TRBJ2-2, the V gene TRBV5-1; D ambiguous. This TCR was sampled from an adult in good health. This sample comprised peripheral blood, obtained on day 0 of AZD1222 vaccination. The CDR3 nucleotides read TGCGCCAGCAGCGCTTACCAAACCGGGGAGCTGTTTTTT. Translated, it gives CASSAYQTGELFF.